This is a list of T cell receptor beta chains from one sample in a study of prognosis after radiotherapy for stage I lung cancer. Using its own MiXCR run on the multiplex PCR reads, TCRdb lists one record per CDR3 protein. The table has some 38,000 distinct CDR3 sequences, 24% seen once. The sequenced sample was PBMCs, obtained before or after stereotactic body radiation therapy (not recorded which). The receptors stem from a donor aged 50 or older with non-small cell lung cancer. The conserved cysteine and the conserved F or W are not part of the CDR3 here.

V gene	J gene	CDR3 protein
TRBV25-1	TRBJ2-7	ASQLPSSYEQY
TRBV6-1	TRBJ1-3	ATCLGAAGNTIY
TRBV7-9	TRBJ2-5	ASSARGTRDAKSAETQY
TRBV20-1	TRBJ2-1	SAPRTSGRREQF
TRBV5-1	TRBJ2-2	ASSLGQGHTGELF
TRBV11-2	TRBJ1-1	ASSHPDLNTEAF
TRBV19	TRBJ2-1	ASSSPQRARRDRPRDEQF
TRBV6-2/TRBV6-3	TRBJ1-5	ASKTSNQPQH
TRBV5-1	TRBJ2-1	ASSSGAYRGDEQF
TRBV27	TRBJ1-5	ASRRQGGQPQH
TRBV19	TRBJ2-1	ASSIDSWAGGHNEQF
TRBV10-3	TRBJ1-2	AISAAQAKTYGYT
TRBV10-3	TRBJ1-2	AISKGQSNYGYT
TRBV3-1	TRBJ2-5	ASSQGSQVTQY
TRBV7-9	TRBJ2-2	ASSPGTGGSNTGELF
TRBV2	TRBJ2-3	ASRPGRGSTDTQY
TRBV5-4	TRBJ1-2	ASSMGQLLNYGYT
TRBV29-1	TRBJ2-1	STGLNNEQF
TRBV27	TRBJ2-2	ASCSGGGTGELF
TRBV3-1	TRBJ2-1	ASSQGRGMRGNEQF
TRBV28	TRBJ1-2	ASSTRGYYGYT
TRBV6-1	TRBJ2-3	ASSREGDSTDTQY
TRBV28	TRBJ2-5	ASSGARGFQETQY
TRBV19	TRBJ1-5	ASSILGGNQPQH
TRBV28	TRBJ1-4	ASSRDSVATNKKLF
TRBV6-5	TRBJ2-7	ASSYSSSGTLEQY
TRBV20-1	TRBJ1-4	SARSAGVNEKLF
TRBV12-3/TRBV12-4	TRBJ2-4	ATCRGGKNIQY
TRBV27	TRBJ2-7	ASSLGRGPYEQY
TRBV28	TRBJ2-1	ASSCNLGLGRGPWGEQF
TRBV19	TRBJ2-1	ASSMSTGNEQF
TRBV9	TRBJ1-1	ASSVQLGAEAF
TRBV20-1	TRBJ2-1	SAPFAGISYNEQF
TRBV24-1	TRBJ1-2	ATSDSRKGYT
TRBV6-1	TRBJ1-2	ASSQTGSRDGYT
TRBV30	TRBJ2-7	AWSEKTSRDGYEQY
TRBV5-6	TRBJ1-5	ASSREGAIQPQH
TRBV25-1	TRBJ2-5	ASSSPPFGTGETQY
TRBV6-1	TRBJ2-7	ASTLQLSYEQY
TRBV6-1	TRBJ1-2	ASTLDRLESYT
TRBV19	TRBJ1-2	ASSIRTGWPGGYT